The clone carrying this TCR beta chain occurred many times. Its antigen is unknown. Together with thyroid ultrasound, orbital computed tomography, serum thyroxine and TRAb, clinical symptoms were used for diagnoses. The PBMCs were taken from around 10 ml of fresh peripheral blood. V dropped 3 bases and J dropped 5; count of bases not matched to a gene: 12. The CDR3 spans 15 residues. Per the germline V gene, CDR1 is SQVTM and CDR2 is ANQGSEA. The data are from a study of T cells in Graves' hyperthyroidism and ophthalmopathy. There were TCR beta CDR3 regions amplified from RNA transcripts. Primed by the HTBI set, a first-round RT-PCR was run on the TCR CDR3. TCRdb recomputed calls from the multiplex PCR reads with MiXCR, one row per CDR3 protein. The table records fewer than 350,000 distinct CDR3 sequences, 15% to 20% of them present only once. Study-wide results and limits: Researchers report that a 13 V-J model separated ophthalmopathy from stable hyperthyroidism. Peripheral blood also featured most of the thyroid clonotypes expanded above 0.001.

The source is a middle-aged woman with Graves' ophthalmopathy. The sample consisted of blood. J is TRBJ2-7 and V is TRBV29-1; 8 nucleotides line up with TRBD2. Written as DNA, the CDR3 is TGCAGCGTTGAGGGGCGGGAGGAAGAGCTCCACGAGCAGTACTTC. The encoded protein is CSVEGREEELHEQYF.